This TCR beta chain was obtained from a study of blood T cell repertoires in COVID-19 (TCRdb year 2020). For the wider study: Samples from collaborators originated in the United States, Italy and Spain and spanned both the acute and convalescent phases of COVID-19. Where available, HLA class I and class II types were taken from metadata supplied by the sample provider and were not determined by assay-based typing. Sample metadata almost always included a de-identified subject ID, COVID-19 status, age in years and sex. The dataset comprised deeply sampled blood TCRbeta repertoires from subjects exposed to, actively infected with, or recovered from COVID-19. The material from the prospective study consisted of cDNA or gDNA derived from T cells, B-cell-depleted T cells, or PBMCs. Samples came from the ongoing ImmuneRACE study (first 160 participants) plus 1,254 subjects from 6 global collaborators. The repertoires were released in a freely available public database meant as a resource for research on the immune response to SARS-CoV-2.

Overall study outcomes, separate from this receptor: Clinical and demographic metadata were provided uncurated, with the amount varying by source and participant.

Its CDR3 holds 13 amino acids, cysteine through phenylalanine. The sequence is cut down to CDR3 DNA, 39 bases in frame from base 1. Trimming removed 6 bases from V and 5 bases from J; the gene matches leave 5 bases unexplained. From the germline V gene (reference sequence), CDR1 is SEHNR and CDR2 is FQNEAQ. Details on this clone: This receptor's antigen is unknown. The sample holds no much larger clone one base away, and base qualities are not on file.

TCRbeta CDR3 regions were amplified from genomic DNA using the immunoSEQ Assay, a bias-controlled multiplex PCR. Per the authors' processing: The number of nucleated cells in each sample was estimated by amplification of reference gene primers within the assay. To quantify the absolute abundance of each unique TCRbeta CDR3 rearrangement, sequence reads were collapsed and filtered. For each sample, productive Simpson clonality was calculated as the square root of Simpson's diversity index over productive rearrangements. Drawn from immuneACCESS, this table holds only the in-frame rearrangements with V and J called that TCRdb kept. Clones are partly lost; checked studies trace under half to an unresolved V gene and leave the rest unexplained. Clone size and V and J calls were adopted from that table, with D and trimming inferred from the DNA. Counted in this sample were about 170,000 clones; approximately 90% of them appeared once. The ten largest clonotypes hold roughly 2% of the sample.

Another Seattle source contributed samples from volunteer blood donors who had recovered from COVID-19. Collaborating institutions collected whole blood in K2EDTA tubes following their own protocols. For TCRbeta analysis, collaborators shipped samples in one of three forms: frozen whole blood, isolated PBMCs, or DNA extracted from either of those sample types. The sequencing input was peripheral blood. The chain is encoded by TRBV7-9 joined to TRBJ1-1; 8 nucleotides in the junction match TRBD1. This sequence was found in a man aged 45-65 years who had recovered from COVID-19. The CDR3 reads as follows: CASRATGGTEAFF. The DNA is as follows: TGTGCCAGCAGGGCTACAGGGGGGACTGAAGCTTTCTTT.